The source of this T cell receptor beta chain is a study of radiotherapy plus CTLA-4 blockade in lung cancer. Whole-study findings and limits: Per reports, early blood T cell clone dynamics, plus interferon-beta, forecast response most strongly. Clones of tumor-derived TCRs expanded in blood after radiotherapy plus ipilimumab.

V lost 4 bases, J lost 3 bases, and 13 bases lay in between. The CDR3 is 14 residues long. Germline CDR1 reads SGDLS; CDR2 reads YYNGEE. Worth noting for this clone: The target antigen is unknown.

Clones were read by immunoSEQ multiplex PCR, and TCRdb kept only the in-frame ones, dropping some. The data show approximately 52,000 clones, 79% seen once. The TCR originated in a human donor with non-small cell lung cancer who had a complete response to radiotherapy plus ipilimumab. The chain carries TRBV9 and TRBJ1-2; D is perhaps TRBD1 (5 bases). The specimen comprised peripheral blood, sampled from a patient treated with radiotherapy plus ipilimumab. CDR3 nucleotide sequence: TGTGCCAGCAGCTTCACGGGAGGGGACTATGGCTACACCTTC. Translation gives CASSFTGGDYGYTF.